The rows below give T cell receptor beta chains drawn from one sample of a study of blood T cells in healthy people across ages. TCRdb itself ran the 5' RACE reads through MiXCR, one entry per CDR3 protein. The sample shows around 750,000 distinct CDR3 sequences, roughly 53% of them seen only once. Sequenced material: blood. The receptors here all came from an older man in good health. Both conserved end residues are part of each CDR3. Each record gives: V gene, D gene, J gene, clone size, CDR3 protein, CDR3 DNA. D genes are given only for firm matches. Only part of the rows carry a size: once, few, many, or a class if the clone is expanded.

V gene: TRBV29-1; D gene: .; J gene: TRBJ2-1; clone size: few; CDR3 protein: CSAGEPPNYNEQFF; CDR3 DNA: TGCAGCGCCGGGGAGCCTCCAAACTACAATGAGCAGTTCTTC
V gene: TRBV3-1; D gene: .; J gene: TRBJ2-7; clone size: .; CDR3 protein: CASSARGDRTEQYF; CDR3 DNA: TGTGCCAGCAGCGCCCGAGGGGACCGGACCGAGCAGTACTTC
V gene: TRBV20-1; D gene: .; J gene: TRBJ2-3; clone size: once; CDR3 protein: CSARDPTSSRYAYF; CDR3 DNA: TGCAGTGCTAGAGACCCAACCTCTAGCAGATACGCGTATTTT
V gene: TRBV5-1; D gene: .; J gene: TRBJ2-5; clone size: .; CDR3 protein: CASSYEGPYQETQYF; CDR3 DNA: TGCGCCAGCAGTTACGAGGGCCCCTACCAAGAGACCCAGTACTTC
V gene: TRBV7-6; D gene: .; J gene: TRBJ2-5; clone size: .; CDR3 protein: CASSLTSVGGIETQYF; CDR3 DNA: TGTGCCAGCAGCCTAACGTCCGTTGGCGGAATAGAGACCCAGTACTTC
V gene: TRBV2; D gene: TRBD1; J gene: TRBJ1-6; clone size: .; CDR3 protein: CASSDPGQAGGYDSPLHF; CDR3 DNA: TGTGCCAGCAGTGACCCCGGACAGGCGGGGGGGTATGATTCACCCCTCCACTTT
V gene: TRBV9; D gene: .; J gene: TRBJ2-3; clone size: few; CDR3 protein: CASSVVGGGTDTQYF; CDR3 DNA: TGTGCCAGCAGCGTAGTAGGGGGGGGCACAGATACGCAGTATTTT
V gene: TRBV6-5; D gene: .; J gene: TRBJ2-1; clone size: .; CDR3 protein: CASSYAAANNEQFF; CDR3 DNA: TGTGCCAGCAGTTACGCGGCAGCGAACAATGAGCAGTTCTTC
V gene: TRBV5-1; D gene: .; J gene: TRBJ2-3; clone size: few; CDR3 protein: CASSTLQQADTQYF; CDR3 DNA: TGCGCCAGCAGCACCCTACAACAAGCAGATACGCAGTATTTT
V gene: TRBV5-1; D gene: TRBD1; J gene: TRBJ2-7; clone size: .; CDR3 protein: CASSLGVLWDRNYEQYF; CDR3 DNA: TGCGCCAGCAGCTTGGGCGTGTTATGGGACAGAAACTACGAGCAGTACTTC
V gene: TRBV5-1; D gene: TRBD2; J gene: TRBJ2-1; clone size: .; CDR3 protein: CASRPSGTSGESSYNEQFF; CDR3 DNA: TGCGCCAGCCGCCCCTCGGGGACTAGCGGGGAGAGCTCCTACAATGAGCAGTTCTTC
V gene: TRBV11-2; D gene: .; J gene: TRBJ2-3; clone size: .; CDR3 protein: CASSPPGGLTSRYAYF; CDR3 DNA: TGTGCCAGCAGCCCCCCAGGAGGTTTGACGTCCCGATACGCGTATTTT
V gene: TRBV29-1; D gene: .; J gene: TRBJ1-4; clone size: once; CDR3 protein: CSVAGRGEEKLFF; CDR3 DNA: TGCAGCGTGGCCGGGAGAGGGGAGGAAAAACTGTTTTTT
V gene: TRBV20-1; D gene: .; J gene: TRBJ2-7; clone size: .; CDR3 protein: CSAKGPRGDYEQYF; CDR3 DNA: TGCAGTGCTAAGGGGCCTAGAGGGGACTACGAGCAGTACTTC
V gene: TRBV10-3; D gene: TRBD2; J gene: TRBJ2-1; clone size: .; CDR3 protein: CATGSDSGRADEQFF; CDR3 DNA: TGTGCCACCGGCTCTGACAGCGGGAGGGCAGATGAGCAGTTCTTC
V gene: TRBV7-2; D gene: .; J gene: TRBJ1-5; clone size: few; CDR3 protein: CASSLVAVNQPQHF; CDR3 DNA: TGTGCCAGCAGCTTAGTCGCGGTCAATCAGCCCCAGCATTTT
V gene: TRBV24-1; D gene: .; J gene: TRBJ2-5; clone size: few; CDR3 protein: CATSEGGLRETQYF; CDR3 DNA: TGTGCCACCAGTGAGGGGGGACTCCGGGAGACCCAGTACTTC
V gene: TRBV25-1; D gene: .; J gene: TRBJ1-1; clone size: .; CDR3 protein: CASSIQGSGNTEAFF; CDR3 DNA: TGTGCCAGCTCAATTCAGGGGTCAGGGAACACTGAAGCTTTCTTT
V gene: TRBV6-6; D gene: .; J gene: TRBJ1-3; clone size: .; CDR3 protein: CASSYSVQGLSGNTIYF; CDR3 DNA: TGTGCCAGCAGTTACTCGGTTCAGGGCCTCTCTGGAAACACCATATATTTT
V gene: TRBV7-2; D gene: .; J gene: TRBJ1-2; clone size: .; CDR3 protein: CASSLDRQGNGYTF; CDR3 DNA: TGTGCCAGCAGCTTAGATCGGCAGGGAAACGGCTACACCTTC
V gene: TRBV20-1; D gene: .; J gene: TRBJ2-2; clone size: once; CDR3 protein: CSARDGDGKNTGELFF; CDR3 DNA: TGCAGTGCTCGTGACGGCGACGGGAAGAACACCGGGGAGCTGTTTTTT
V gene: TRBV6-5; D gene: .; J gene: TRBJ2-7; clone size: few; CDR3 protein: CASSPLNRAYEQYF; CDR3 DNA: TGTGCCAGCAGTCCTCTTAACAGGGCCTACGAGCAGTACTTC
V gene: TRBV7-9; D gene: TRBD1; J gene: TRBJ1-6; clone size: .; CDR3 protein: CASSEGTGGAVRNSPLHF; CDR3 DNA: TGTGCCAGCAGCGAAGGGACAGGGGGCGCAGTACGGAATTCACCCCTCCACTTT
V gene: TRBV3-1; D gene: TRBD2; J gene: TRBJ2-7; clone size: once; CDR3 protein: CASSRGVSGNYEQYF; CDR3 DNA: TGTGCCAGCAGCCGGGGTGTTAGCGGGAACTACGAGCAGTACTTC
V gene: TRBV20-1; D gene: .; J gene: TRBJ2-3; clone size: .; CDR3 protein: CSVGRDPGRDTAQYF; CDR3 DNA: TGCAGTGTGGGACGGGACCCAGGCAGAGATACAGCGCAGTATTTT
V gene: TRBV21-1; D gene: .; J gene: TRBJ2-2; clone size: .; CDR3 protein: CASSKVASGKETGELFF; CDR3 DNA: TGTGCCAGCAGCAAAGTGGCTAGCGGGAAGGAAACCGGGGAGCTGTTTTTT
V gene: TRBV7-2; D gene: .; J gene: TRBJ2-5; clone size: .; CDR3 protein: CASSLTAMRETQYF; CDR3 DNA: TGTGCCAGCAGCTTAACTGCGATGAGGGAGACCCAGTACTTC
V gene: TRBV10-3; D gene: .; J gene: TRBJ2-7; clone size: .; CDR3 protein: CAISGVVAYEQYF; CDR3 DNA: TGTGCCATCAGTGGGGTCGTCGCCTACGAGCAGTACTTC
V gene: TRBV4-1; D gene: .; J gene: TRBJ2-6; clone size: .; CDR3 protein: CASSPGPPSSGANVLTF; CDR3 DNA: TGCGCCAGCAGCCCCGGACCGCCGAGCTCTGGGGCCAACGTCCTGACTTTC
V gene: TRBV20-1; D gene: TRBD2; J gene: TRBJ2-1; clone size: many; CDR3 protein: CSARKAGVSSNEQFF; CDR3 DNA: TGCAGTGCTAGAAAGGCGGGAGTTTCCTCCAATGAGCAGTTCTTC
V gene: TRBV4-2; D gene: .; J gene: TRBJ2-7; clone size: .; CDR3 protein: CASSQEFPVYSLEQYF; CDR3 DNA: TGTGCCAGCAGCCAAGAGTTCCCGGTTTATAGTTTGGAGCAGTACTTC
V gene: TRBV11-1; D gene: TRBD1; J gene: TRBJ1-6; clone size: .; CDR3 protein: CASSPGQGSGSPLHF; CDR3 DNA: TGTGCCAGCAGCCCAGGACAGGGTTCTGGTTCACCCCTCCACTTT
V gene: TRBV6-2/TRBV6-3; D gene: .; J gene: TRBJ2-7; clone size: .; CDR3 protein: CASSYGLGGEDGYEQYF; CDR3 DNA: TGTGCCAGCAGTTATGGTTTAGGGGGAGAAGACGGTTACGAGCAGTACTTC
V gene: TRBV11-1; D gene: TRBD2; J gene: TRBJ2-1; clone size: .; CDR3 protein: CASSQGAGTSGSLEAHNEQFF; CDR3 DNA: TGTGCCAGCAGCCAAGGGGCCGGGACTAGCGGGAGTTTAGAGGCCCACAATGAGCAGTTCTTC
V gene: TRBV20-1; D gene: TRBD2; J gene: TRBJ2-7; clone size: few; CDR3 protein: CSAALAGRYEQYF; CDR3 DNA: TGCAGTGCCGCACTAGCGGGACGCTACGAGCAGTACTTC
V gene: TRBV11-2; D gene: .; J gene: TRBJ2-1; clone size: .; CDR3 protein: CASSLVATANEQFF; CDR3 DNA: TGTGCCAGCAGCTTGGTGGCGACGGCCAATGAGCAGTTCTTC
V gene: TRBV27; D gene: .; J gene: TRBJ1-2; clone size: .; CDR3 protein: CASRTYPGLYGYTF; CDR3 DNA: TGTGCCAGCAGGACGTATCCGGGGCTCTATGGCTACACCTTC
V gene: TRBV18; D gene: TRBD1; J gene: TRBJ1-2; clone size: .; CDR3 protein: CASSPPTGTADGYTF; CDR3 DNA: TGTGCCAGCTCACCACCGACCGGGACAGCCGATGGCTACACCTTC
V gene: TRBV29-1; D gene: .; J gene: TRBJ2-7; clone size: many; CDR3 protein: CSVEAGSEQYF; CDR3 DNA: TGCAGCGTTGAAGCGGGTTCCGAGCAGTACTTC
V gene: TRBV2; D gene: .; J gene: TRBJ1-5; clone size: .; CDR3 protein: CASSDGPMGNQPQHF; CDR3 DNA: TGTGCCAGCAGTGACGGTCCCATGGGCAATCAGCCCCAGCATTTT
V gene: TRBV6-6; D gene: .; J gene: TRBJ2-4; clone size: many; CDR3 protein: CAVLDSGAKNIQYF; CDR3 DNA: TGTGCCGTCTTAGATTCAGGAGCCAAAAACATTCAGTACTTC
V gene: TRBV4-1; D gene: TRBD1; J gene: TRBJ1-6; clone size: .; CDR3 protein: CASSPGQSTPLHF; CDR3 DNA: TGCGCCAGCAGCCCGGGACAGTCAACACCCCTCCACTTT
V gene: TRBV27; D gene: .; J gene: TRBJ1-4; clone size: .; CDR3 protein: CASSPYPTGIGTNEKLFF; CDR3 DNA: TGTGCCAGCAGTCCATACCCAACAGGGATAGGGACTAATGAAAAACTGTTTTTT